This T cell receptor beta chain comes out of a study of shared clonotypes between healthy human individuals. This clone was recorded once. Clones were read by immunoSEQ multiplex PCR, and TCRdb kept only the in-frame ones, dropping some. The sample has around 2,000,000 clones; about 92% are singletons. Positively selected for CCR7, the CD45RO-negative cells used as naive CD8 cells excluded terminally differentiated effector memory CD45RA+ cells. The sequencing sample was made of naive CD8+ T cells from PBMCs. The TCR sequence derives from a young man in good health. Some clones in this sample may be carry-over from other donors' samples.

The DNA of the CDR3 is TGTGCCAGCAGCTTAGGGCTAGCGGGAGTGAGTGAGCAGTTCTTC. This gives the protein CASSLGLAGVSEQFF. This chain joins TRBV7-6 and TRBJ2-1; 10 bases line up with TRBD2. In germline, CDR1 is SGHVS, CDR2 FNYEAQ. The CDR3 extends over 15 amino acids. The ends lost 1 base at V and 9 bases at J; junction bases unmatched: 6.